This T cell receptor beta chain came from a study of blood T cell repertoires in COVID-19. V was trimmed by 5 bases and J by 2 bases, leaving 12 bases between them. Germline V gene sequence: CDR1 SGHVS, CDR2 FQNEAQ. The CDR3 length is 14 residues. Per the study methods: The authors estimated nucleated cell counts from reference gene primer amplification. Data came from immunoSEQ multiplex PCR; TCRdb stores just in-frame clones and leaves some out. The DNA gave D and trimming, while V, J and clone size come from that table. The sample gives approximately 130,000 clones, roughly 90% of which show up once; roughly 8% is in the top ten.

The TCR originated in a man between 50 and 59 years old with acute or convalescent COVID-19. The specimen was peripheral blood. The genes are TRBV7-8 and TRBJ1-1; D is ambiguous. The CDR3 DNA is TGTGCCAGCAGCCCACACAGAATCAACACTGAAGCTTTCTTT. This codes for CASSPHRINTEAFF.